This entry lists 3 T cell receptor beta chains sequenced from one sample in a study of vaccination and CD4 T cells after COVID-19. Treatment noted: roughly 10-day PBMC culture with coronavirus spike peptide pools or control peptides (ViraFEST assay). Antigens for these TCRs are unknown. Sequenced with the Oncomine TCR Beta short-read assay was DNA taken from cultured CD4+ T cells. Using its own MiXCR run on the PCR reads, TCRdb lists one record per CDR3 protein. The table lists over 12,000 distinct CDR3 sequences, 35% to 50% of them singletons. Sequenced sample: CD4+ T cells from blood, cultured in vitro. Receptors were obtained from a human donor who had recovered from COVID-19.

This clonotype was seen a handful of times. CDR3: CASSYFGGLAEAFF. The CDR3 DNA is TGTGCCAGCAGTTACTTTGGGGGGCTGGCTGAAGCTTTCTTT. The V gene is TRBV6-5, the J gene TRBJ1-1; a possible D gene is TRBD1 (6 bases). Germline V lookup: CDR1 MNHEY, CDR2 SVGAGI. Trimming took off 1 base at V and 6 bases at J, with 12 bases between the two ends. The CDR3 is made up of 14 amino acids.

V is TRBV20-1 and J is TRBJ1-5; D uncertain. CDR1 is DFQATT, CDR2 SNEGSKA, per germline (reference sequence). The V gene lost 3 bases and the J gene lost 4 bases, with 13 bases spanning the gap. The CDR3 sequence is 14 residues long. The CDR3 region is CSARTATANQPQHF. In DNA, the CDR3 is TGCAGTGCTAGGACCGCAACAGCGAATCAGCCCCAGCATTTT.

Worth noting for this clonotype: One end of the junction is discordant with germline, which a read error may explain. The V call is TRBV20-1, the J call TRBJ2-5; 9 bases map to TRBD1. The CDR3 is 13 residues long. Germline CDR1 and CDR2: DFQATT and SNEGSKA (reference sequence). As DNA, the CDR3 is TGCAGTGCTGGACAGGGGAGGCAAGGGACCCAGTACTTC. Amino acids: CSAGQGRQGTQYF.